The 2 T cell receptor beta chains below were found in one sample sequenced in a study of PD-1 blockade in mismatch repair-deficient tumors. TCRdb's copy holds only in-frame clones and misses some; the assay was immunoSEQ multiplex PCR. Of fewer than 50,000 clones detected, 75% to 85% appear once; the ten largest clones hold approximately 22%. The sequences come from peripheral blood, collected 4 weeks after starting pembrolizumab. The receptors were sampled from an adult with mismatch repair-deficient cancer.

V gene TRBV7-9 combines with J gene TRBJ2-7; 8 bases align to TRBD1. Per the germline V gene, CDR1 is SEHNR and CDR2 is FQNEAQ (reference sequence). V was pared by 5 bases and J by 2 bases, with 5 bases of the junction left unmatched. The CDR3 totals 14 residues. DNA of the CDR3: TGTGCCAGCAGCGACAGGGGTCAGCCCTACGAGCAGTACTTC. Translated: CASSDRGQPYEQYF.

This chain uses TRBV6-4 with TRBJ2-2; D not certain. Trimming took off 4 bases at V and 1 base at J, with 4 bases between the two ends. Per the germline V gene, CDR1 is MRHNA and CDR2 is SNTAGT. The CDR3 covers 13 residues. The CDR3 protein is CASSAGNTGELFF. In nucleotides, the CDR3 is TGTGCCAGCAGTGCAGGGAACACCGGGGAGCTGTTTTTT.